These T cell receptor beta chains were read from a single sample in a study of CXCR3-negative and CXCR3-positive naive CD8 T cells. Using the 5' RACE reads, TCRdb records one entry per CDR3 protein without DNA. In all, the sample yields around 60,000 distinct CDR3 sequences. The sequencing input was naive CXCR3+ CD8+ T cells from blood. The receptors derive from a human donor in good health. Some clones in this sample may be carry-over from other donors' samples. Each CDR3 is given with its conserved first and last residue. The order of the fields is clone size, J gene, V gene, CDR3 protein. The listing skips clone size in some rows; elsewhere it reads once, few, many or a size class.

size: NA
J: TRBJ2-7
V: TRBV28
CDR3: CASKLDRGLSYEQYF

size: NA
J: TRBJ2-1
V: TRBV11-3
CDR3: CASSTGTATPLSYNEQFF

size: NA
J: TRBJ2-3
V: TRBV7-2
CDR3: CASSLVGLGGFTDTQYF

size: NA
J: TRBJ2-1
V: TRBV6-6
CDR3: CASSRDSYNEQFF

size: NA
J: TRBJ2-4
V: TRBV14
CDR3: CASSRRAGWVNIQYF

size: NA
J: TRBJ2-5
V: TRBV15
CDR3: CATGPSGQGHETQYF

size: NA
J: TRBJ2-7
V: TRBV4-3
CDR3: CASSQGTGSSYEQYF

size: NA
J: TRBJ2-7
V: TRBV9
CDR3: CASTGGPSEQYF

size: medium-sized
J: TRBJ2-5
V: TRBV7-2
CDR3: CASSLRGPMALQETQYF

size: NA
J: TRBJ2-7
V: TRBV7-9
CDR3: CASSLVSVAGVYEQYF

size: NA
J: TRBJ2-5
V: TRBV7-9
CDR3: CASSYDGTQYF

size: NA
J: TRBJ2-3
V: TRBV7-3
CDR3: CASSLYGRSTDTQYF

size: NA
J: TRBJ2-1
V: TRBV6-2/TRBV6-3
CDR3: CASSYSATLTYNEQFF

size: NA
J: TRBJ2-7
V: TRBV7-9
CDR3: CASSLVGPTGEQYF

size: NA
J: TRBJ1-2
V: TRBV20-1
CDR3: CSALVQGESANYGYTF

size: NA
J: TRBJ2-7
V: TRBV10-3
CDR3: CAISDILAGNSYEQYF

size: NA
J: TRBJ2-7
V: TRBV29-1
CDR3: CSVGGRENYEQYF

size: NA
J: TRBJ2-1
V: TRBV4-3
CDR3: CASSQDQASGIYNEQFF

size: NA
J: TRBJ2-7
V: TRBV5-1
CDR3: CASSSPLTGSYEQYF

size: NA
J: TRBJ1-2
V: TRBV29-1
CDR3: CSGGQGNGYTF

size: NA
J: TRBJ2-7
V: TRBV6-2/TRBV6-3
CDR3: CASSSPDEQYF

size: NA
J: TRBJ2-5
V: TRBV7-9
CDR3: CASSLSVQETQYF

size: NA
J: TRBJ1-1
V: TRBV7-2
CDR3: CASSLSEGNTEAFF

size: NA
J: TRBJ2-7
V: TRBV11-2
CDR3: CASSPRQGPYEQYF

size: NA
J: TRBJ2-5
V: TRBV29-1
CDR3: CSVDDQETQYF

size: NA
J: TRBJ2-1
V: TRBV7-3
CDR3: CASSSPSGRKFF

size: NA
J: TRBJ2-7
V: TRBV20-1
CDR3: CSARARADYKQYF

size: NA
J: TRBJ2-7
V: TRBV25-1
CDR3: CASSERTSKYF

size: NA
J: TRBJ1-5
V: TRBV12-3/TRBV12-4
CDR3: CASSLAFLLGPQHF

size: NA
J: TRBJ1-2
V: TRBV7-9
CDR3: CASSPPGQGWNYGYTF

size: NA
J: TRBJ2-3
V: TRBV27
CDR3: CASSLTRGGTDTQYF

size: NA
J: TRBJ2-1
V: TRBV19
CDR3: CASSIARGGDEQFF

size: NA
J: TRBJ2-3
V: TRBV28
CDR3: CASSFPLVNTQYF

size: NA
J: TRBJ2-5
V: TRBV24-1
CDR3: CATSDLYEETQYF

size: NA
J: TRBJ2-1
V: TRBV27
CDR3: CASSFGGGGNEQFF

size: NA
J: TRBJ2-1
V: TRBV7-9
CDR3: CASSLTPVYNEQFF

size: NA
J: TRBJ2-7
V: TRBV7-9
CDR3: CASSSWDRAYEQYF